A selection of T cell receptor beta chains follows, all from one sample in a study of blood T cell repertoires in COVID-19. Clones were read by immunoSEQ multiplex PCR, and TCRdb kept only the in-frame ones, dropping some. The table records 410,000 or so clones, 75% to 90% of them present only once. The sample taken for sequencing was peripheral blood. These receptors were collected from a woman aged 25 to 45 with active or convalescent COVID-19. Both conserved end residues are part of each CDR3. A D gene is named only where the DNA matches it firmly. Not every row has a clone size; where given, it reads once, few, many or a size class.

size: .; J: TRBJ2-1; D: TRBD2; V: TRBV4-2; CDR3: CASSHSSGGSYNEQFF; DNA: TGTGCCAGCAGCCACTCATCGGGGGGTTCCTACAATGAGCAGTTCTTC
size: .; J: TRBJ2-7; D: .; V: TRBV6-1; CDR3: CASSETEGDSYEQYF; DNA: TGTGCCAGCAGTGAAACCGAGGGGGACTCCTACGAGCAGTACTTC
size: once; J: TRBJ1-5; D: TRBD1; V: TRBV6-5; CDR3: CASSYVQGARNQPQHF; DNA: TGTGCCAGCAGTTACGTCCAGGGGGCCCGCAATCAGCCCCAGCATTTT
size: .; J: TRBJ2-7; D: .; V: TRBV3-1/TRBV3-2; CDR3: CASSRSGGVFSYEQYF; DNA: TGTGCCAGCAGTCGTTCGGGGGGCGTTTTCTCCTACGAGCAGTACTTC
size: .; J: TRBJ2-2; D: .; V: TRBV24-1; CDR3: CATQGTNTGELFF; DNA: TGTGCCACCCAGGGGACGAACACCGGGGAGCTGTTTTTT
size: .; J: TRBJ2-3; D: TRBD1; V: TRBV5-4; CDR3: CASSLIGGPSTDTQYF; DNA: TGTGCCAGCAGCTTGATAGGGGGCCCAAGCACAGATACGCAGTATTTT
size: .; J: TRBJ2-3; D: TRBD2; V: TRBV5-5; CDR3: CASSYSGSADTQYF; DNA: TGTGCCAGCAGTTATAGCGGGAGTGCAGATACGCAGTATTTT
size: .; J: TRBJ1-1; D: .; V: TRBV5-1; CDR3: CASSPRRENTEAFF; DNA: TGCGCCAGCAGCCCTCGACGGGAGAACACTGAAGCTTTCTTT
size: .; J: TRBJ1-2; D: TRBD1; V: TRBV2; CDR3: CASSDNRGLYGYTF; DNA: TGTGCCAGCAGTGATAACAGGGGCCTATATGGCTACACCTTC
size: .; J: TRBJ2-5; D: TRBD2; V: TRBV4-2; CDR3: CASSQGTSGVETQYF; DNA: TGTGCCAGCAGCCAAGGCACTAGCGGGGTCGAGACCCAGTACTTC
size: .; J: TRBJ2-1; D: TRBD2; V: TRBV4-1; CDR3: CASRPASGPLNEQFF; DNA: TGCGCCAGCAGACCTGCTAGCGGCCCTCTCAATGAGCAGTTCTTC
size: .; J: TRBJ1-5; D: .; V: TRBV6-5; CDR3: CASSYSRESQPQHF; DNA: TGTGCCAGCAGTTACTCGCGGGAAAGTCAGCCCCAGCATTTT
size: .; J: TRBJ1-2; D: .; V: TRBV14; CDR3: CASSPADTLLYGYTF; DNA: TGTGCCAGCAGCCCGGCGGACACCCTTCTCTATGGCTACACCTTC
size: .; J: TRBJ1-2; D: TRBD1; V: TRBV5-6; CDR3: CASSWAGTGNGYTF; DNA: TGTGCCAGCAGCTGGGCCGGGACAGGGAACGGCTACACCTTC
size: .; J: TRBJ2-7; D: TRBD2; V: TRBV5-1; CDR3: CASSREGSYEQYF; DNA: TGCGCCAGTAGCCGGGAGGGCTCCTACGAGCAGTACTTC
size: .; J: TRBJ1-5; D: .; V: TRBV7-8; CDR3: CASSPGNYQPQHF; DNA: TGTGCCAGCAGCCCAGGGAATTATCAGCCCCAGCATTTT
size: once; J: TRBJ1-2; D: .; V: TRBV11-2; CDR3: CASTQGAGNYGYTF; DNA: TGTGCCAGCACCCAGGGTGCAGGGAACTATGGCTACACCTTC
size: .; J: TRBJ2-1; D: .; V: TRBV7-8; CDR3: CASSFAENEQFF; DNA: TGTGCCAGCAGCTTCGCGGAAAATGAGCAGTTCTTC
size: .; J: TRBJ1-3; D: .; V: TRBV3-1/TRBV3-2; CDR3: CASSWTPMDGNTIYF; DNA: TGTGCCAGCAGCTGGACTCCAATGGATGGAAACACCATATATTTT
size: .; J: TRBJ2-1; D: .; V: TRBV6-5; CDR3: CASAGGDESNEQFF; DNA: TGTGCCAGCGCTGGCGGGGACGAGTCCAATGAGCAGTTCTTC
size: .; J: TRBJ1-1; D: .; V: TRBV7-8; CDR3: CASSLGFQGSRFF; DNA: TGTGCCAGCAGCTTAGGTTTCCAGGGGAGTAGGTTCTTT
size: .; J: TRBJ2-1; D: .; V: TRBV18; CDR3: CASSPRSSSSSSYNEQFF; DNA: TGTGCCAGCTCACCAAGGTCGTCTAGCAGTAGCTCCTACAATGAGCAGTTCTTC
size: .; J: TRBJ1-1; D: TRBD1; V: TRBV10-3; CDR3: CAISVSGQGNTEAFF; DNA: TGTGCCATCAGTGTTTCGGGACAGGGGAACACTGAAGCTTTCTTT
size: .; J: TRBJ1-2; D: .; V: TRBV6-5; CDR3: CASSYGEGYGYTF; DNA: TGTGCCAGCAGTTACGGGGAGGGCTATGGCTACACCTTC
size: few; J: TRBJ1-2; D: .; V: TRBV10-1; CDR3: CASSEFRGYGYTF; DNA: TGCGCCAGCAGTGAGTTCCGGGGCTATGGCTACACCTTC
size: .; J: TRBJ1-1; D: .; V: TRBV7-2; CDR3: CASSWAGNTEAFF; DNA: TGTGCCAGCAGCTGGGCCGGGAACACTGAAGCTTTCTTT
size: .; J: TRBJ1-5; D: .; V: TRBV2; CDR3: CASSEQAGQPQHF; DNA: TGTGCCAGCAGTGAACAGGCTGGGCAGCCCCAGCATTTT